This T cell receptor (beta chain) appears in the sequencing data of a study of regulatory T cells in long-lasting Graves disease. Study-level findings and limits: Accuracy was possibly reduced by small sample size.

TCR beta libraries were built with iRepertoire HTBI primers and Arm-PCR of CDR3 regions. Per the authors' pipeline: From all samples, identification returned 14 TRBJ and under 75 TRBV segments. TCRdb redid the calling of the multiplex PCR reads with MiXCR, one entry per CDR3 protein. The V and J calls and clone size are TCRdb's, not the authors'. The sample contains around 480,000 distinct CDR3 sequences, roughly 17% of which appear only once. This clonotype was recorded many times. Its specificity is not known. Germline values: CDR1 SGHNT, CDR2 YENEEA. The CDR3 is made up of 14 amino acids. V shed 5 bases and J shed 3 bases, with 13 bases lying between them. Time point: newly diagnosed GD, antithyroid drugs for less than 3 months. RNA isolated from PBMCs was used to make the TCR library. This same sample was also part of a study on T cells in Graves' hyperthyroidism and ophthalmopathy.

The receptor's source is a man aged 35 to 55 with Graves disease. Source: peripheral blood mononuclear cells (PBMCs), taken at new diagnosis, from a patient treated with antithyroid drugs. The chain has TRBV11-3 and TRBJ2-5, with D perhaps matching TRBD1 (6 bases). CDR3 in DNA: TGTGCCAGCAGCCAAGTGGGGGCAAAAGAGACCCAGTACTTC. It translates to CASSQVGAKETQYF.